This TCR beta chain was obtained from a study of T cells in Graves' hyperthyroidism and ophthalmopathy. Per the germline V gene, CDR1 is LNHDA and CDR2 is SQIVND (reference sequence). The CDR3 is made up of 12 amino acids. The V gene lost 9 bases and the J gene lost 5 bases, with 11 bases spanning the gap. Uncontrolled infection, other autoimmune disease, pregnancy or lactation excluded patients. Each diagnosis drew on symptoms, thyroxine, TRAb, thyroid ultrasound and orbital computed tomography findings. Researchers took RNA transcripts and amplified the TCR beta CDR3 regions from them. During a first-round RT-PCR of the TCR CDR3, the HTBI primer set was used. TCRdb processed the multiplex PCR reads anew with MiXCR; each CDR3 protein has one entry. The sample lists 360,000 or so distinct CDR3 sequences; 15% to 20% were seen once. This clonotype came up many times.

The sample comprised blood. The TCR sequence derives from a woman aged 40 to 50 with Graves' ophthalmopathy. V and J are TRBV19 and TRBJ1-5; no clear D gene. This chain's CDR3 is CARGHPYQPQHF. CDR3 sequence (DNA): TGTGCCAGGGGCCATCCCTATCAGCCCCAGCATTTT.